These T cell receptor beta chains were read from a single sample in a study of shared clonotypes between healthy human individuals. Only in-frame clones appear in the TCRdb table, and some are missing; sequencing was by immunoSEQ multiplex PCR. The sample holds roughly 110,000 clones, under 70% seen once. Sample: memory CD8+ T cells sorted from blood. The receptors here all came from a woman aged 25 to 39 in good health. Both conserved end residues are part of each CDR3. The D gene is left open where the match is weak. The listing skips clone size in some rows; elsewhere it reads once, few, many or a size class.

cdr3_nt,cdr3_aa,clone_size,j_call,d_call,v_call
TGTGCCACCAGCAGCAGATTGATCAATGAGCAGTTCTTC,CATSSRLINEQFF,-,TRBJ2-1,-,TRBV15
TGCGCCAGCAGCCCTTATAAACGGGCAGGGGGCAATCAGCCCCAGCATTTT,CASSPYKRAGGNQPQHF,-,TRBJ1-5,-,TRBV4-1
TGTGCCAGCAGCGAGGTAGGGACTAGCGGGAGTTGGAACGAGCAGTACTTC,CASSEVGTSGSWNEQYF,-,TRBJ2-7,TRBD2,TRBV7-9
TGTGCCAGCAGCCGTAGCGGGAGTGAGACCCAGTACTTC,CASSRSGSETQYF,-,TRBJ2-5,TRBD2,TRBV27
TGTGCCAGCAGTTTAGAGCCGGGGCGCATTGACGGCACCGGGGAGCTGTTTTTT,CASSLEPGRIDGTGELFF,-,TRBJ2-2,-,TRBV27
TGTGCCAGCAGGCCGTCTTTGGGCCCCTACGAGCAGTACTTC,CASRPSLGPYEQYF,-,TRBJ2-7,-,TRBV5-6
TGCGCCAGCAGCTCCGCGCTTCAAGAGACCCAGTACTTC,CASSSALQETQYF,-,TRBJ2-5,-,TRBV5-1
TGTGCCAGCACCCCGGGGGGGGTGGACTACAATGAGCAGTTCTTC,CASTPGGVDYNEQFF,-,TRBJ2-1,TRBD2,TRBV28
TGCAGCGTTGAAGATCTTGAGGATGGCTACACCTTC,CSVEDLEDGYTF,once,TRBJ1-2,-,TRBV29-1
TGTGCCAGCAGTGAAGTCACAGGCGACTCTAATGAAAAACTGTTTTTT,CASSEVTGDSNEKLFF,-,TRBJ1-4,-,TRBV6-1
TGTGCCAGCAGTTTATCCCGGGACAACTATGGCTACACCTTC,CASSLSRDNYGYTF,-,TRBJ1-2,-,TRBV27
TGTGCCAGCAGCTTAGTACCGGGATGGTATGAGCAGTTCTTC,CASSLVPGWYEQFF,once,TRBJ2-1,-,TRBV7-9
TGTGCCAGCAGCTCGCCGACTGGCTACCGCTCTGGGGCCAACGTCCTGACTTTC,CASSSPTGYRSGANVLTF,-,TRBJ2-6,-,TRBV5-4
TGTGCCAGCAGCGGAGGGGGACAAGAGACCCAGTACTTC,CASSGGGQETQYF,-,TRBJ2-5,-,TRBV9
TGCGCCAGCAGCGGGATGGGGGACAGACAGGGGTACAATGAGCAGTTCTTC,CASSGMGDRQGYNEQFF,-,TRBJ2-1,TRBD1,TRBV5-1
TGTGCCAGCAGCCCGACTAGCCGGGGGGGGCAGTTCTTC,CASSPTSRGGQFF,few,TRBJ2-1,TRBD2,TRBV6-4
TGTGCCAGCAGTGCCCCGGACAGAAGAGATTACAATGAGCAGTTCTTC,CASSAPDRRDYNEQFF,-,TRBJ2-1,-,TRBV25-1
TGTGCCAGCAGTGATGGACTAGCGGGAGTACCCGGGGAGCTGTTTTTT,CASSDGLAGVPGELFF,-,TRBJ2-2,TRBD2,TRBV25-1
TGTGCCAGCAGCTCGACAGGATACGAGCAGTACTTC,CASSSTGYEQYF,once,TRBJ2-7,-,TRBV7-6
TGCGCCAGCAGCCAAGGGTTCCCGGCTTACGAGCAGTACTTC,CASSQGFPAYEQYF,once,TRBJ2-7,-,TRBV4-1
TGTGCCAGTAAAGCGGGAGGGCCCGACACCGGGGAGCTGTTTTTT,CASKAGGPDTGELFF,many,TRBJ2-2,TRBD2,TRBV19
TGTGCCAGCAGCTTAGGCGGGAGGGCCTTGGATACGCAGTATTTT,CASSLGGRALDTQYF,medium-sized,TRBJ2-3,TRBD2,TRBV11-2
TGTGCCAGCAGCGTAGGTGGAGGGGGAGCTGGGGCCAACGTCCTGACTTTC,CASSVGGGGAGANVLTF,many,TRBJ2-6,-,TRBV9
TGCGCCAGCAGCCCCACCGGGTGGGACAGGGCCTACCTCTATAACTATGGCTACACCTTC,CASSPTGWDRAYLYNYGYTF,-,TRBJ1-2,TRBD1,TRBV4-1
TGTGCCAGCAGCTACTACAGGAATGAGGGCGAGCAGTACTTC,CASSYYRNEGEQYF,few,TRBJ2-7,-,TRBV7-2
TGTGCCAGCAGTTTCCGGCCCCAGGAGCCCCAGCATTTT,CASSFRPQEPQHF,-,TRBJ1-5,-,TRBV28
TGCGCCAGCTCTTTAGCGGGAGACCCCTACGAGCAGTACTTC,CASSLAGDPYEQYF,-,TRBJ2-7,TRBD2,TRBV10-2
TGCGCCAGCAGCGGGGTAGCGGGAGTGGATGAGACCCAGTACTTC,CASSGVAGVDETQYF,-,TRBJ2-5,TRBD2,TRBV5-1
TGTGCCAGCAGAACCGGGACAGGCGCCCCGAGGTACAATGAGCAGTTCTTC,CASRTGTGAPRYNEQFF,-,TRBJ2-1,TRBD1,TRBV27
TGTGCCAGCAGCCAAGGGGGGTACTCTGGGGCCAACGTCCTGACTTTC,CASSQGGYSGANVLTF,-,TRBJ2-6,-,TRBV14
TGCGCCAGCAGCTTGGCCGGTTCCTACGAGCAGTACTTC,CASSLAGSYEQYF,-,TRBJ2-7,-,TRBV5-1
TGTGCCAGCAGCTCCCTAGCGGGACCATCCTACGAGCAGTACTTC,CASSSLAGPSYEQYF,-,TRBJ2-7,TRBD2,TRBV7-6
TGTGCCAGCAGTGCTCAGGAGGACGGCGCCGGGGAGCTGTTTTTT,CASSAQEDGAGELFF,-,TRBJ2-2,-,TRBV27
TGTGCCAGCAGACTCCGACTTCCGCACTACGAGCAGTACTTC,CASRLRLPHYEQYF,-,TRBJ2-7,-,TRBV2
TGTGCCAGCAGCTTAGCGTGGGGGAACGAGCAGTACTTC,CASSLAWGNEQYF,-,TRBJ2-7,-,TRBV7-9
TGTGCCAGCAGCCTACCGGGGCGCGGGAGGGACTCCTACGAGCAGTACTTC,CASSLPGRGRDSYEQYF,-,TRBJ2-7,TRBD2,TRBV7-8
TGCGCCAGCAGCTGGGAGGGACAGGGGTCGGGGGAGCAGTACTTC,CASSWEGQGSGEQYF,-,TRBJ2-7,TRBD1,TRBV5-1
TGTGCCAGCAGTGTTCCTAGCGGGACTAGACACGAGCAGTACTTC,CASSVPSGTRHEQYF,-,TRBJ2-7,TRBD2,TRBV2
TGTGCCAGCTCACCACCGGGTCAGGCAGGCGGCGGGGGGCAGTTCTTC,CASSPPGQAGGGGQFF,few,TRBJ2-1,TRBD2,TRBV18
TGCGCCAGCAGTGAGCTTAGCGGGAGTGGAGAGACCCAGTACTTC,CASSELSGSGETQYF,-,TRBJ2-5,TRBD2,TRBV10-2
TGTGCCAGCAGCCCCGGGACAGGGAGCTACGAGCAGTACTTC,CASSPGTGSYEQYF,-,TRBJ2-7,TRBD1,TRBV7-2
TGTGCCAGCAGCTTTAGACAGGGGACTGAAGCTTTCTTT,CASSFRQGTEAFF,once,TRBJ1-1,TRBD1,TRBV5-4
TGTGCCAGCAGCTCTTCTGGACAGGGGATATTTAATGAAAAACTGTTTTTT,CASSSSGQGIFNEKLFF,-,TRBJ1-4,TRBD1,TRBV28
TGCGCCAGCTCCTCTAGCGGGAGGGCGGGCGAGCAGTACTTC,CASSSSGRAGEQYF,few,TRBJ2-7,TRBD2,TRBV4-1
TGCGCCAGCACCCCCACGGTAGCAAGGGTAGAGACCCAGTACTTC,CASTPTVARVETQYF,few,TRBJ2-5,-,TRBV4-1
TGTGCCAGCACCGGGGAGGGGGCCAACTATGGCTACACCTTC,CASTGEGANYGYTF,-,TRBJ1-2,TRBD1,TRBV11-2
TGTGCCACGGAGTCAGGAGGCCACTCTGGAAACACCATATATTTT,CATESGGHSGNTIYF,many,TRBJ1-3,-,TRBV6-1
TGTGCCAGCAGTTACTCGGACAGGCCCACAGATACGCAGTATTTT,CASSYSDRPTDTQYF,-,TRBJ2-3,TRBD1,TRBV6-5
TGTGCCAGCAGTACCTACAGAGGGTACGAGCAGTACTTC,CASSTYRGYEQYF,few,TRBJ2-7,-,TRBV6-1
TGTGCCAGCAGCCTACAACTAGCGGGCCTCTCTGGGGCCAACGTCCTGACTTTC,CASSLQLAGLSGANVLTF,-,TRBJ2-6,TRBD2,TRBV5-6
TGTGCCATCAGTGAGCCTGGACAGCAAGAGACCCAGTACTTC,CAISEPGQQETQYF,few,TRBJ2-5,-,TRBV10-3
TGTGCCAGCAGTACTCAGGGGACCCACACCTTC,CASSTQGTHTF,few,TRBJ1-2,-,TRBV28
TGTGCCAGCAGTTACATATCACGGGATACGCAGTATTTT,CASSYISRDTQYF,once,TRBJ2-3,-,TRBV28
TGTGCCTGGAAGCAGGACAGGGACACCGGGGAGCTGTTTTTT,CAWKQDRDTGELFF,-,TRBJ2-2,TRBD1,TRBV30